This T cell receptor (beta chain) was captured in a study of blood T cell repertoires in COVID-19. Background on the study: PBMCs, B-cell-depleted T cells, or T cells were the source of the cDNA or gDNA that made up the material.

This clone showed up just a few times. The germline V and J ends were trimmed by 3 bases and 0 bases, with 17 bases remaining between them. Germline V lookup: CDR1 MNHEY, CDR2 SMNVEV (reference sequence). The CDR3 length is 17 residues. The authors' processing: Reference gene primers were amplified, and this amplification served to estimate nucleated cell counts. The table came from immunoSEQ multiplex PCR; TCRdb's copy has only in-frame clones and leaves some out. The DNA was the basis for D and trimming; V, J and clone size are from that table. The sample carries 120,000 to 150,000 clones, around three quarters recorded once.

Sequencing used peripheral blood. The TCR sequence derives from a man between 45 and 60 years old with active or convalescent COVID-19. The rearrangement links TRBV27 to TRBJ1-1; no clear D. DNA for the CDR3: TGTGCCAGCAGTTTGGGTGTTAAGGGAGCCATGAACACTGAAGCTTTCTTT. This gives the protein CASSLGVKGAMNTEAFF.